The T cell receptor beta chain under discussion was sequenced for a study of blood T cell repertoires in COVID-19. The overall study: The cDNA or gDNA used as material had been derived from T cells, B-cell-depleted T cells, or PBMCs.

The germline V gene has CDR1 SEHNR and CDR2 FQNEAQ (reference sequence). V lost 5 bases and J lost 3, with 13 bases in between. The CDR3 consists of 14 residues. Study members were between 18 and 89 years old and lived in approximately 25 US regions. Cohort allocation depended upon clinical history that participants reported. Original handling: How many nucleated cells were present was estimated from reference gene primer amplification. TCRdb's copy holds only in-frame clones and misses some; the assay was immunoSEQ multiplex PCR. From that table come the V and J calls and clone size; the DNA was used to work out D and trimming. Of a few hundred thousand clones listed, around 84% are singletons.

V is TRBV7-9 and J is TRBJ1-2, with D hard to call. Source material: PBMCs or T cells enriched from blood (not recorded which). The clonotype comes from a woman under 30 who had recovered from COVID-19. CDR3: CASSAHDNYYGYTF. CDR3 DNA: TGTGCCAGCAGCGCACATGACAACTACTATGGCTACACCTTC.